The 13 T cell receptor beta chains given below trace back to one sample, sequenced in a study of cytomegalovirus exposure and HLA in healthy donors. Generated by immunoSEQ multiplex PCR, the TCRdb table keeps only in-frame clones and is missing some. The sample carries some 60,000 clones, approximately 96% recorded once. Sequencing used PBMCs. Receptors originate from a man younger than 30 in good health and CMV-seronegative.

The chain uses TRBV29-1 and TRBJ2-7; 12 nucleotides line up with TRBD2. V lost 6 bases, J lost 1 base, and 1 base stayed unmatched. The V gene's germline CDR1 is SQVTM and CDR2 ANQGSEA. The CDR3 totals 13 residues. The CDR3 nucleotides read TGCAGCGTAGGACTAGCGGGGTCCTACGAGCAGTACTTC. Translating it yields CSVGLAGSYEQYF.

This clone was detected only once. The V and J genes are TRBV6-7 and TRBJ2-7; 9 nucleotides agree with TRBD2. TRBV6-7 falls under the ORF class, with uncertain function. This CDR3 is built from 16 residues. The J segment lost 7 bases and the V segment lost 0 bases, leaving 10 bases of the junction unmatched. CDR3 sequence reads: CASSYSRRREGREQYF. The CDR3 DNA follows: TGTGCCAGCAGTTACTCCCGCCGGCGGGAGGGCCGGGAGCAGTACTTC.

This clone came up once. This chain uses TRBV13 with TRBJ2-7; 13 bases align to TRBD2. The V and J ends lost 4 bases and 5 bases, in that order; junction bases with no gene match: 8. Germline CDR1 PRHDT, CDR2 FYEKMQ (reference sequence). This CDR3 region has 16 residues. The CDR3 loop is CASSYGLAGELNEQYF. As DNA, the CDR3 is TGTGCCAGCAGCTACGGACTAGCGGGAGAGCTAAACGAGCAGTACTTC.

The rearrangement links TRBV30 to TRBJ2-7; D perhaps matches TRBD2 (5 bases). Germline CDR1 and CDR2: GTSNPN and SVGIG (reference sequence). Trimming removed 0 bases at V and 5 bases at J, with 14 bases between. This CDR3 region has 14 residues. Here the CDR3 reads CAWSVRGGGNEQYF. Here the CDR3 DNA reads TGTGCCTGGAGTGTACGAGGTGGAGGAAACGAGCAGTACTTC.

This clone was observed a handful of times. The V and J genes are TRBV6-4 and TRBJ2-1; 13 bases align to TRBD2. The germline gives CDR1 MRHNA, CDR2 SNTAGT. V shed 4 bases and J 6 bases; nucleotides not matched to a gene: 0. CDR3 length: 14 amino acids. In DNA, the CDR3 is TGTGCCAGCAGTGGGACTAGCGGGAGCAATGAGCAGTTCTTC. Protein: CASSGTSGSNEQFF.

V and J are TRBV27 and TRBJ2-1, with 9 positions matching TRBD2. Per germline, CDR1 MNHEY and CDR2 SMNVEV (reference sequence). The V gene end was trimmed by 2 bases and the J gene end by 4 bases; junction bases not matched to a gene: 6. The length of the CDR3 is 16 residues. The CDR3 loop reads CASSLPGGRGYNEQFF. The CDR3 nucleotides read TGTGCCAGCAGTTTACCCGGCGGGAGGGGTTACAATGAGCAGTTCTTC.

This rearrangement joins TRBV25-1 to TRBJ2-5; possible D gene TRBD2, 7 bases. The germline V gene has CDR1 MGHDK and CDR2 SYGVNS. This CDR3 is 17 amino acids long. V was trimmed by 1 base and J by 2 bases, leaving 17 bases between them. The CDR3 loop reads CASSELGGGPQQETQYF. Written as DNA, the CDR3 is TGTGCCAGCAGTGAATTGGGGGGGGGCCCGCAACAAGAGACCCAGTACTTC.

The count of this clone is one. The genes are TRBV5-6 and TRBJ2-3; maybe TRBD1 (6 bases). The germline gives CDR1 SGHDT, CDR2 YYEEEE. The V end was cut by 0 bases, the J end by 2 bases, with 7 bases between. The CDR3 runs 14 residues. The CDR3 spells CASSLGGHTDTQYF. The CDR3 DNA reads TGTGCCAGCAGCTTGGGGGGGCACACAGATACGCAGTATTTT. The complete variable domain, with remaining parts taken from reference TRBV5-6 and TRBJ2-3, reads DAGVTQSPTHLIKTRGQQVTLRCSPKSGHDTVSWYQQALGQGPQFIFQYYEEEERQRGNFPDRFSGHQFPNYSSELNVNALLLGDSALYLCASSLGGHTDTQYFGPGTRLTVL.

This clone was recorded a few times. This rearrangement joins TRBV5-1 to TRBJ1-2; D call uncertain. V was trimmed by 1 base and J by 0 bases, leaving 16 bases between them. Germline CDR1 and CDR2: SGHRS and YFSETQ. The CDR3 spans 17 residues. CDR3 protein: CASSLYAEEPSNYGYTF. The CDR3 nucleotides read TGCGCCAGCAGCTTGTATGCTGAGGAGCCTTCTAACTATGGCTACACCTTC. Full variable domain (outside the CDR3, taken from reference TRBV5-1 and TRBJ1-2): KAGVTQTPRYLIKTRGQQVTLSCSPISGHRSVSWYQQTPGQGLQFLFEYFSETQRNKGNFPGRFSGRQFSNSRSEMNVSTLELGDSALYLCASSLYAEEPSNYGYTFGSGTRLTVV.

The chain links TRBV28 to TRBJ2-3, with D possibly matching TRBD1 (7 bases). The V end lost 6 bases, the J end lost 3 bases, and 16 bases lay between the germline ends. Germline assignment: CDR1 MDHEN and CDR2 SYDVKM. The CDR3 consists of 15 residues. The chain's CDR3 is CASRQTGEVTDTQYF. CDR3 DNA sequence: TGTGCCAGCAGGCAAACAGGGGAGGTAACAGATACGCAGTATTTT.

The chain is built from TRBV7-9 and TRBJ1-1; a possible D gene is TRBD1 (5 bases). Trimming removed 2 bases from V and 1 base from J, with 11 bases in between. Germline CDR1 and CDR2: SEHNR and FQNEAQ (reference sequence). This CDR3 region has 15 residues. The chain's CDR3 is CASSLISQGNTEAFF. In DNA form, the CDR3 reads TGTGCCAGCAGCTTAATCTCCCAGGGGAACACTGAAGCTTTCTTT.

This rearrangement joins TRBV7-9 to TRBJ2-3; possibly TRBD2 for D (6 bases). In germline, CDR1 is SEHNR, CDR2 FQNEAQ (reference sequence). CDR3 length: 16 residues. The germline V and J ends were trimmed by 5 bases and 2 bases, with 17 bases remaining between them. CDR3 in amino acids: CASSPVVSGTTDTQYF. Written as DNA, the CDR3 is TGTGCCAGCAGCCCGGTGGTTAGCGGAACCACAGATACGCAGTATTTT.

The V call is TRBV6-6, the J call TRBJ1-5; TRBD1 matches at 11 bases. After removal of 4 bases from V and 3 bases from J, the junction contained 5 bases not matched to a gene. CDR1 MNHNY and CDR2 SVGAGI come from the germline V gene (reference sequence). This CDR3 is built from 16 residues. The CDR3 DNA is TGTGCCAGCAGTTCGGACAGGGGGCTTTACAATCAGCCCCAGCATTTT. It specifies CASSSDRGLYNQPQHF.